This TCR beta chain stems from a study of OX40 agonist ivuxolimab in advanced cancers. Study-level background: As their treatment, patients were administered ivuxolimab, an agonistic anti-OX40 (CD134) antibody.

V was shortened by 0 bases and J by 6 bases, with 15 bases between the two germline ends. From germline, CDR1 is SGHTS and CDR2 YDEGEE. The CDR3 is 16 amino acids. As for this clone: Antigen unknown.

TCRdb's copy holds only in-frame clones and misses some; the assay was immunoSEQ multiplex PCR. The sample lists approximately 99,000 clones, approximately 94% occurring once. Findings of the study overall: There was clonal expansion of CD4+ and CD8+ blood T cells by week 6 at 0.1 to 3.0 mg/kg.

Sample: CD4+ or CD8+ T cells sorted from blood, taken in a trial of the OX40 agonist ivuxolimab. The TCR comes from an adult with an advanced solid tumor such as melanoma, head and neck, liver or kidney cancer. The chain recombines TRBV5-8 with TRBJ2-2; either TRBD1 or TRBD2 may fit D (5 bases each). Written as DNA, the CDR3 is TGTGCCAGCAGCTTGGCCCGAGGGACCCTGGCCGGGGAGCTGTTTTTT. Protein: CASSLARGTLAGELFF.